This T cell receptor (beta chain) was identified during a study of blood T cells in healthy people across ages. Next came a second PCR, run for roughly 6 to 11 cycles, which used a sample-barcoded 5' primer along with a J-beta primer mix. Every sample returned 2.5 million or more CDR3-containing paired-end reads. TCRdb analysed the 5' RACE reads with MiXCR anew, one entry per CDR3 protein. The data hold 900,000 to 950,000 distinct CDR3 sequences, with just under 30% observed a single time. The germline V gene encodes CDR1 ENHRY and CDR2 SYGVKD. The V and J ends lost 6 bases and 0 bases respectively, with 8 bases between them. The CDR3 contains 13 residues. The sample was also reused in another study, on T cells of mothers and their children. That paper states: Material was donated by three healthy Caucasian mothers and their six children. Per mother, over 8 million TCR beta CDR3 reads were obtained; per child, roughly 2.9 million.

The clonotype comes from a woman aged 40 to 50 in good health. This rearrangement joins TRBV10-3 to TRBJ1-1; no reliable D call. The sample was blood. The CDR3 nucleotides are TGTGCCATCAGCGGGGAGCTGAACACTGAAGCTTTCTTT. Translating gives CAISGELNTEAFF.